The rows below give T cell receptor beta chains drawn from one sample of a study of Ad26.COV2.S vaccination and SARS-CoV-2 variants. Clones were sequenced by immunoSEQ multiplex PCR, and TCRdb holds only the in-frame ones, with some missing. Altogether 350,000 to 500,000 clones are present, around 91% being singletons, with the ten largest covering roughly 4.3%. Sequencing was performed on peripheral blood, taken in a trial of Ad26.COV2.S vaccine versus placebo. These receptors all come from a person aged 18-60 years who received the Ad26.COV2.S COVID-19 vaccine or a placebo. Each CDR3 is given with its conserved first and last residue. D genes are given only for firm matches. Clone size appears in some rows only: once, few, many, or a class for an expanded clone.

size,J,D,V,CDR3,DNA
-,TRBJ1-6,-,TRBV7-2,CASSLAGGRPYNSPLHF,TGTGCCAGCAGCTTAGCCGGAGGTCGCCCCTATAATTCACCCCTCCACTTT
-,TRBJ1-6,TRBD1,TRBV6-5,CASTPTGGPDSPLHF,TGTGCCAGCACTCCGACAGGGGGTCCGGATTCACCCCTCCACTTT
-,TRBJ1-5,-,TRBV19,CASKEGANSNQPQHF,TGTGCCAGCAAGGAAGGGGCGAATAGCAATCAGCCCCAGCATTTT
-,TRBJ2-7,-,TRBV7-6,CASSLGPDGAGEQYF,TGTGCCAGCAGCTTGGGACCGGATGGAGCTGGGGAGCAGTACTTC
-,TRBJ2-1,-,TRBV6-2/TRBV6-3,CASSQRGTCFF,TGTGCCAGCAGCCAGAGAGGGACGTGTTTCTTC
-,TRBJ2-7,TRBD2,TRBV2,CASSEPTSGSYEQYF,TGTGCCAGCAGTGAACCGACTAGCGGGAGCTACGAGCAGTACTTC
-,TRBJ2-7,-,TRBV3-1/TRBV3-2,CASSQGGPSYEQYF,TGTGCCAGCAGCCAAGGGGGACCTAGCTACGAGCAGTACTTC
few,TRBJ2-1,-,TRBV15,CATSSAGRSRNEQFF,TGTGCCACCAGCAGTGCCGGCCGTTCGAGGAATGAGCAGTTCTTC
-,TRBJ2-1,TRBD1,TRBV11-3,CASSLGGQGNEQFF,TGTGCCAGCAGCTTAGGGGGACAGGGGAATGAGCAGTTCTTC
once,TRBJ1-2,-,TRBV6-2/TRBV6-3,CASSPTSAINYGYTF,TGTGCCAGCAGCCCGACCTCCGCGATTAATTATGGCTACACCTTC
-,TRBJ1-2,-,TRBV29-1,CSVEGARGGGYTF,TGCAGCGTTGAAGGGGCCAGGGGAGGTGGCTACACCTTC
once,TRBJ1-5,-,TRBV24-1,CATSDPREGNQPQHF,TGTGCCACCAGTGACCCTCGAGAGGGCAATCAGCCCCAGCATTTT
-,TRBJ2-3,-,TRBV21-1,CASSKAPDRGYGTDTQYF,TGTGCCAGCAGCAAAGCGCCGGATCGGGGGTATGGGACAGATACGCAGTATTTT
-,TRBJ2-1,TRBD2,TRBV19,CASSAGVHNEQFF,TGTGCCAGTTCAGCGGGAGTCCACAATGAGCAGTTCTTC
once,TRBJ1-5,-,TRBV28,CASSSPDGYNQPQHF,TGTGCCAGCAGTTCCCCCGACGGATACAATCAGCCCCAGCATTTT
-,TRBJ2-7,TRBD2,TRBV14,CASSRLTSGYEQYF,TGTGCCAGCAGCCGGTTGACTAGCGGTTACGAGCAGTACTTC
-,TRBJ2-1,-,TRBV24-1,CATSDLRGPKDEQFF,TGTGCCACCAGTGATTTGCGGGGTCCAAAGGATGAGCAGTTCTTC
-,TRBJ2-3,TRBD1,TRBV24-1,CATSDSWGQGTTDTQYF,TGTGCCACCAGTGATTCTTGGGGACAGGGGACTACAGATACGCAGTATTTT
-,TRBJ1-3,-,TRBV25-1,CASSEPAGGNTIYF,TGTGCCAGCAGTGAACCCGCCGGTGGAAACACCATATATTTT
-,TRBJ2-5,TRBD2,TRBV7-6,CASSAGAGLAGAQETQYF,TGTGCCAGCAGCGCAGGAGCCGGACTAGCGGGAGCTCAAGAGACCCAGTACTTC
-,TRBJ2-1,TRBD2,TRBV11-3,CASSSAGVEQFF,TGTGCCAGCAGCTCCGCGGGGGTTGAGCAGTTCTTC
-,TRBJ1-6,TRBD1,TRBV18,CASSPGQIYPLHF,TGTGCCAGCTCACCGGGACAGATCTACCCCCTCCACTTT
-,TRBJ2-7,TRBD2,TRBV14,CASSQFGREQYF,TGTGCCAGCAGCCAATTCGGGAGGGAGCAGTACTTC
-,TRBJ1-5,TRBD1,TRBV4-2,CASSQRGQGGNQPQHF,TGTGCCAGCAGCCAAAGGGGGCAGGGAGGCAATCAGCCCCAGCATTTT
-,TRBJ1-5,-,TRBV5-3,CARTRQVRQPQHF,TGTGCCAGGACCCGACAGGTAAGACAGCCCCAGCATTTT
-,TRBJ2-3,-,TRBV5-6,CASSFVGGIDTDTQYF,TGTGCCAGCAGCTTCGTTGGGGGGATTGACACAGATACGCAGTATTTT
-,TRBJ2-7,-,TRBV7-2,CASSLEFGSLYYEQYF,TGTGCCAGCAGCTTAGAGTTCGGGAGTCTCTATTACGAGCAGTACTTC
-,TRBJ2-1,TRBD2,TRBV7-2,CASSAHLAGGPDEQFF,TGTGCCAGCAGCGCACATTTAGCGGGAGGGCCCGATGAGCAGTTCTTC
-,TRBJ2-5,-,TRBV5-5,CASSLSFAEWGETQYF,TGTGCCAGCAGCTTATCGTTTGCCGAATGGGGAGAGACCCAGTACTTC
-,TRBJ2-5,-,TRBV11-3,CASSLAKTQYF,TGTGCCAGCAGCTTAGCGAAGACCCAGTACTTC
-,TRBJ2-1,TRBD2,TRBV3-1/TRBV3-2,CASSQDLSGRLFF,TGTGCCAGCAGCCAAGACCTCTCCGGGAGGCTGTTCTTC
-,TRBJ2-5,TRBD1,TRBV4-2,CASSQDRAETQYF,TGTGCCAGCAGCCAGGACAGGGCGGAGACCCAGTACTTC
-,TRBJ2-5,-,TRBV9,CASSVDSLYGTGAETQYF,TGTGCCAGCAGCGTAGATTCGTTGTATGGGACCGGTGCAGAGACCCAGTACTTC
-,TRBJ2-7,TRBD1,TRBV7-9,CASARGSDYEQYF,TGTGCCAGCGCCAGGGGGAGTGACTACGAGCAGTACTTC
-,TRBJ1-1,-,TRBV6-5,CASRQGTNTEAFF,TGTGCCAGCAGACAGGGTACAAACACTGAAGCTTTCTTT
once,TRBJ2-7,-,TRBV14,CASSQESWGPGGEQYF,TGTGCCAGCAGCCAAGAATCGTGGGGACCCGGGGGCGAGCAGTACTTC
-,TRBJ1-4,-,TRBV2,CASSPSLGVGNEKLFF,TGTGCCAGCAGTCCCTCTTTGGGGGTGGGGAATGAAAAACTGTTTTTT
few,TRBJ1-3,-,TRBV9,CASSVGGSSGNTIYF,TGTGCCAGCAGCGTAGGTGGCAGCTCTGGAAACACCATATATTTT
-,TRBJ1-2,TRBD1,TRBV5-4,CASSVQGGPLGYTF,TGTGCCAGCAGTGTACAGGGGGGCCCGCTGGGCTACACCTTC